This section outlines one TCR beta chain sequence together with its context. Its cognate antigen is unknown. Repertoires were generated with immunoSEQ multiplex PCR, while TCRdb's copy carries only in-frame clones and drops some. This sample has roughly 28,000 clones, with roughly three quarters found just once. This sample was taken from a study of a mutant IDH1 vaccine in newly diagnosed glioma. Across the study: Across weeks 1, 3, 5, 7, 11, 15, 19 and 23, patients received a vaccination each time, eight in all. Treated patients, about 60% male and about 38% female, averaged about 42 years of age. Beginning 4-6 weeks after radiotherapy alone, or with temozolomide cycles, vaccination took place.

From germline, CDR1 is SEHNR and CDR2 FQNEAQ (reference sequence). The V segment lost 2 bases and the J segment 8 bases; nucleotides outside the gene matches: 4. The length of the CDR3 is 14 residues. The time point denotes: week 5, during vaccination. Each vaccine dose was 300 ug of mutant IDH1 20-mer peptide, with topical imiquimod. The sequencing here drew on PBMCs, taken from a glioma patient whose treatment included an IDH1 peptide vaccine. The TCR was taken from a man aged 35-49 years with glioma. Some clones in this sample may be carry-over from other donors' samples. The chain employs TRBV7-9 and TRBJ1-1, with 11 bases that match TRBD1. The CDR3 protein is CASSLLGQGAEAFF. The CDR3 bases are TGTGCCAGCAGCTTACTCGGACAGGGGGCCGAAGCTTTCTTT.